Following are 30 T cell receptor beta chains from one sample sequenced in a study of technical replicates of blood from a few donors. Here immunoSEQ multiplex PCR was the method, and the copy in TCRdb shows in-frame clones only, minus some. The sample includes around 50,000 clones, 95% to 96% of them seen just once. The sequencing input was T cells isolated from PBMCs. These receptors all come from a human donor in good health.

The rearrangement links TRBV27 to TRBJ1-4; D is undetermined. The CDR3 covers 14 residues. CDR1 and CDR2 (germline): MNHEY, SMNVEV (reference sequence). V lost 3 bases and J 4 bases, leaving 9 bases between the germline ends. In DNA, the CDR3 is TGTGCCAGCAGTTTTGGCAGATATAATGAAAAACTGTTTTTT. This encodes CASSFGRYNEKLFF.

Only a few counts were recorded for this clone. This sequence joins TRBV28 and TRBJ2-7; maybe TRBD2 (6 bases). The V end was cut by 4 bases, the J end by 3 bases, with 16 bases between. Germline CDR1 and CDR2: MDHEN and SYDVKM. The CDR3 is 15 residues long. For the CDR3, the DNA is TGTGCCAGCAGTTCGTCTGCTAGCGTACTCTACGAGCAGTACTTC. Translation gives CASSSSASVLYEQYF.

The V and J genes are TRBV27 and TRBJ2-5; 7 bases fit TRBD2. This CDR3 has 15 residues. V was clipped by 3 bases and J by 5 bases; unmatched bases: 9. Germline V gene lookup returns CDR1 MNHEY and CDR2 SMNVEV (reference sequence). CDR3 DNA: TGTGCCAGCAGTTTCGGGGGGAGGGCCGGGGAGACCCAGTACTTC. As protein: CASSFGGRAGETQYF.

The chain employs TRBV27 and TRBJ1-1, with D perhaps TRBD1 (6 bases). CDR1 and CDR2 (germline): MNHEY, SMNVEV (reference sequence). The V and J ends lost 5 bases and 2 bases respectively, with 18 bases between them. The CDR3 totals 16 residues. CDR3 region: CASSLNAGEGNTEAFF. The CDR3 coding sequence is TGTGCCAGCAGTCTCAATGCAGGGGAGGGAAACACTGAAGCTTTCTTT.

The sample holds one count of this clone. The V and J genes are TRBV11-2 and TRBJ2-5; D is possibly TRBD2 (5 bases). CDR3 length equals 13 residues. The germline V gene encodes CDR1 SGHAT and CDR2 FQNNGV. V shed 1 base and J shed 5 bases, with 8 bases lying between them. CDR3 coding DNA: TGTGCCAGCAGCTTAGCGGGATGGGAGACCCAGTACTTC. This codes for CASSLAGWETQYF.

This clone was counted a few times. CDR3 sequence: CSVEGTGAFF. For the CDR3, the DNA is TGCAGCGTTGAGGGGACTGGGGCTTTCTTT. The rearrangement joins TRBV29-1 to TRBJ1-1; TRBD1 might be the D (5 bases). Trimming removed 3 bases at V and 11 bases at J, with 10 bases between. The CDR3 contains 10 residues. Looked up from germline, CDR1 is SQVTM and CDR2 is ANQGSEA.

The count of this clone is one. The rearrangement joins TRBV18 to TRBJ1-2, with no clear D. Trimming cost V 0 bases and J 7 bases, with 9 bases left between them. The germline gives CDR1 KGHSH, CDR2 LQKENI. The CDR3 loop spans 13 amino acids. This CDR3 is CASSPPTVGGYTF. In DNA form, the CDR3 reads TGTGCCAGCTCACCACCTACAGTCGGTGGCTACACCTTC.

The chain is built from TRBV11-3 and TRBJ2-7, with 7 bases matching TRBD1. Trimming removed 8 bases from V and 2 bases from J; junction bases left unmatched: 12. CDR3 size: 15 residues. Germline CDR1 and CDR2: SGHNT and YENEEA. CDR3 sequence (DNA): TGTGCCAGCGGACCGAGGACAGGTATCACCTACGAGCAGTACTTC. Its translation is CASGPRTGITYEQYF.

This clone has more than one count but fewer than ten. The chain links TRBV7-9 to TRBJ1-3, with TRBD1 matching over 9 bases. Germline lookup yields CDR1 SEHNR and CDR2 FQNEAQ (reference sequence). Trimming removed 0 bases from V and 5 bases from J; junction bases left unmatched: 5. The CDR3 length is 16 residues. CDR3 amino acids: CASSLALGQGRNTIYF. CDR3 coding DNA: TGTGCCAGCAGCTTAGCCCTGGGACAGGGCAGAAACACCATATATTTT.

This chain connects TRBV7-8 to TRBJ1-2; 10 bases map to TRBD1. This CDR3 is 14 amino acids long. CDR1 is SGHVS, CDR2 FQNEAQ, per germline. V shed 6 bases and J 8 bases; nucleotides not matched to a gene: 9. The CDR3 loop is CASSSGTGASGYTF. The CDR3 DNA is TGTGCCAGCAGTTCCGGGACAGGGGCGTCCGGCTACACCTTC.

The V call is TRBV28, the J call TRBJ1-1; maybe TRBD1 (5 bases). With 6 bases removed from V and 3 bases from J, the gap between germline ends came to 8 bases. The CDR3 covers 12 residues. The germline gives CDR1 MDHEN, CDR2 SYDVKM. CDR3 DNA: TGTGCCAGCAGGGCGGGGCACACTGAAGCTTTCTTT. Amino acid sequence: CASRAGHTEAFF.

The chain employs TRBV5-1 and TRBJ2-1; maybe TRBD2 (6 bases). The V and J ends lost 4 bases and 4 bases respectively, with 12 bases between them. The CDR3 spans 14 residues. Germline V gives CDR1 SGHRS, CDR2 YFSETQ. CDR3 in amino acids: CASSAEGLYNEQFF. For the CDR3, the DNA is TGCGCCAGCAGCGCGGAGGGGTTGTACAATGAGCAGTTCTTC.

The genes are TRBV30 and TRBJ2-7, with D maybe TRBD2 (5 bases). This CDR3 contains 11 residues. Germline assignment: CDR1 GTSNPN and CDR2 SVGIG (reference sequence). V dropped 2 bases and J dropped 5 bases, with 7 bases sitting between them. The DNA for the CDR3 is TGTGCCTGGAGTTGGGAGAACGAGCAGTACTTC. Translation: CAWSWENEQYF.

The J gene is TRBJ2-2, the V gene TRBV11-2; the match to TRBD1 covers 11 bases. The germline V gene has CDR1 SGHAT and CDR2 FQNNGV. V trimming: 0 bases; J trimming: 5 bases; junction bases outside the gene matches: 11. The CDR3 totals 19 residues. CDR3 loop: CASSLEPTLGTGGTGELFF. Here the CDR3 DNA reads TGTGCCAGCAGCTTAGAACCCACGCTGGGGACAGGGGGTACCGGGGAGCTGTTTTTT. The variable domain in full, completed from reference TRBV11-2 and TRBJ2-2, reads EAGVAQSPRYKIIEKRQSVAFWCNPISGHATLYWYQQILGQGPKLLIQFQNNGVVDDSQLPKDRFSAERLKGVDSTLKIQPAKLEDSAVYLCASSLEPTLGTGGTGELFFGEGSRLTVL.

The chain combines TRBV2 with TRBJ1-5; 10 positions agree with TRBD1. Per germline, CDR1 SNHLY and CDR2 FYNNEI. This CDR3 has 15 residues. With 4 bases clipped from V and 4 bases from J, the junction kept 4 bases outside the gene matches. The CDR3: CASSGDRGINQPQHF. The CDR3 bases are TGTGCCAGCAGTGGGGACAGGGGTATTAATCAGCCCCAGCATTTT. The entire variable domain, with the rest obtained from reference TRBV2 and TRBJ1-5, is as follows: EPEVTQTPSHQVTQMGQEVILRCVPISNHLYFYWYRQILGQKVEFLVSFYNNEISEKSEIFDDQFSVERPDGSNFTLKIRSTKLEDSAMYFCASSGDRGINQPQHFGDGTRLSIL.

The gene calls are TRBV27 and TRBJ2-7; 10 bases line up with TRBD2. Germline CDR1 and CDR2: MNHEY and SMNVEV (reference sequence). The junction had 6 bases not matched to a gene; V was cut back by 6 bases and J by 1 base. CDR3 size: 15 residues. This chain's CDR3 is CASRPGLALSYEQYF. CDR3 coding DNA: TGTGCCAGCAGACCGGGACTAGCGCTTTCCTACGAGCAGTACTTC.

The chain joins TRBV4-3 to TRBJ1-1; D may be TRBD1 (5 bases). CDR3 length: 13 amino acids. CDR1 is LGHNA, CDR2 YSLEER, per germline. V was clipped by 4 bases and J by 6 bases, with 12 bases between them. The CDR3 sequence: CASSRSRDSEAFF. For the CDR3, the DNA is TGCGCCAGCAGCCGATCCCGGGACTCTGAAGCTTTCTTT.

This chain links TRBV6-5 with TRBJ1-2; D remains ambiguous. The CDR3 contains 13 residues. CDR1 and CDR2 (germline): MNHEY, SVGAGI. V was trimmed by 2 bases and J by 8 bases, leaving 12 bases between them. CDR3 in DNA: TGTGCCAGCAGTTACGAAACCGGTTGGGGCTACACCTTC. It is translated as CASSYETGWGYTF.

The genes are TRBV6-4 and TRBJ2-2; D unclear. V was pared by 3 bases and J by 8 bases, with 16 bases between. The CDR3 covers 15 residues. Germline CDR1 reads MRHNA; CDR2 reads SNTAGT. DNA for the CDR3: TGTGCCAGCAGTGAAACCTGGAACAGAGCAGGGGAGCTGTTTTTT. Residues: CASSETWNRAGELFF.

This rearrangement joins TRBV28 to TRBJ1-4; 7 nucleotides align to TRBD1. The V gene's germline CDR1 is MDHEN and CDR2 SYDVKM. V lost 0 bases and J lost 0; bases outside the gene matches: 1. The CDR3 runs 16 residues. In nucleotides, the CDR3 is TGTGCCAGCAGTTTATGGCAGGGGGCAACTAATGAAAAACTGTTTTTT. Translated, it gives CASSLWQGATNEKLFF.

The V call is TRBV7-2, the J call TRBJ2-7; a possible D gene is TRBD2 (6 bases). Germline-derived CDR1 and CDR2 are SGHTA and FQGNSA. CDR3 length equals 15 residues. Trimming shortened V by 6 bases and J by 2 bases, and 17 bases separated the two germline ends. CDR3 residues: CASSTGAGSAYEQYF. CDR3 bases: TGTGCCAGCAGTACCGGCGCCGGGAGCGCCTACGAGCAGTACTTC.

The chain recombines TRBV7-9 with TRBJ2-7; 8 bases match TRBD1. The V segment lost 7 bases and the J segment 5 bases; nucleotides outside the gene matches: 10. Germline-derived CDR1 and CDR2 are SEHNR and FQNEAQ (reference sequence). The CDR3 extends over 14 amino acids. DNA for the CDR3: TGTGCCAGCACCTTCCCCGACAGGGGACACGAGCAGTACTTC. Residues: CASTFPDRGHEQYF.

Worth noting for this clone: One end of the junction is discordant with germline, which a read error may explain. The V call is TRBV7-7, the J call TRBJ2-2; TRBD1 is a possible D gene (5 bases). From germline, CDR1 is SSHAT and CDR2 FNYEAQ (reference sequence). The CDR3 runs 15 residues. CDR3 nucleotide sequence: TGTGCTAGCAGCGTACGTCAGGGGAACACCGGGGAGCTGTTTTTT. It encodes CASSVRQGNTGELFF.

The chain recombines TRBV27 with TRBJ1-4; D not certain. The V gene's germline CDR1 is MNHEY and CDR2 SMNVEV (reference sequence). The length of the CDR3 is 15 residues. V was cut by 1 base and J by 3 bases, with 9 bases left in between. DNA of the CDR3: TGTGCCAGCAGTTTATATCGTGTATCTAATGAAAAACTGTTTTTT. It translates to CASSLYRVSNEKLFF.

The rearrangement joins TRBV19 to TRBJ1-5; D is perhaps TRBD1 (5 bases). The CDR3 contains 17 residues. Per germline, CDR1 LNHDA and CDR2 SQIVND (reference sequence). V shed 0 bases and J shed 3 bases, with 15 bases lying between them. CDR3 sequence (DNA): TGTGCCAGTAGTATAGATCAAGAAGCAGGGATCAATCAGCCCCAGCATTTT. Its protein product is CASSIDQEAGINQPQHF.

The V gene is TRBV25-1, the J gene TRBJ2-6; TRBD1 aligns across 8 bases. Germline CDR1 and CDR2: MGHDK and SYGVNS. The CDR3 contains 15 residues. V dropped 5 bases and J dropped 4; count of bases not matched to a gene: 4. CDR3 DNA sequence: TGTGCCAGCAGTTGGACAGGGTACGGGGCCAACGTCCTGACTTTC. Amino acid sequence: CASSWTGYGANVLTF. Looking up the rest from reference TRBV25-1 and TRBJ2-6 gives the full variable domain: EADIYQTPRYLVIGTGKKITLECSQTMGHDKMYWYQQDPGMELHLIHYSYGVNSTEKGDLSSESTVSRIRTEHFPLTLESARPSHTSQYLCASSWTGYGANVLTFGAGSRLTVL.

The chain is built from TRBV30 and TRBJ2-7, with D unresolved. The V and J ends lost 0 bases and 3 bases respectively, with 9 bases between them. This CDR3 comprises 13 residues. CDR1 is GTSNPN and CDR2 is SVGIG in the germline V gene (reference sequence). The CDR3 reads CAWSVPTRYEQYF. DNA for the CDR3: TGTGCCTGGAGTGTTCCGACTCGCTACGAGCAGTACTTC.

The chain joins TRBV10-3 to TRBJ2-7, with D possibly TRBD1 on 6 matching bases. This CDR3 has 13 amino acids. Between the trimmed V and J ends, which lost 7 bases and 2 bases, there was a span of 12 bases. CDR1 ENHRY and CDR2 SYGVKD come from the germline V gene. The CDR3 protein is CAITTDSTYEQYF. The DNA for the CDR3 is TGTGCCATCACCACGGACAGTACCTACGAGCAGTACTTC.

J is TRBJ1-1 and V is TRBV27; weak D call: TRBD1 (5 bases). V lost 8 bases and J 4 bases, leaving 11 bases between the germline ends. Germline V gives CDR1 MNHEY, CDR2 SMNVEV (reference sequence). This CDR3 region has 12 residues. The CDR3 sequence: CASQDTATEAFF. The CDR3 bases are TGTGCCAGCCAGGACACGGCCACTGAAGCTTTCTTT.

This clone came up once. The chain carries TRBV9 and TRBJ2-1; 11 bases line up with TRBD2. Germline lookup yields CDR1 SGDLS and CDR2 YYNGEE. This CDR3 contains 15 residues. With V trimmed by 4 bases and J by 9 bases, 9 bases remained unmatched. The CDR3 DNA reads TGTGCCAGCAGCTTCTCCGGGACTAGCGGAGCTGAGCAGTTCTTC. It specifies CASSFSGTSGAEQFF.